The rows below give T cell receptor beta chains drawn from one sample of a study of human T cells and chemical hapten exposure. TCRdb called the RACE reads again in MiXCR, with one record for every CDR3 protein. The table includes just over 90,000 distinct CDR3 sequences, about 8.8% detected once. The sequencing input was whole blood. Source of these receptors: a female donor in good health. Some clones in this sample may be carry-over from other donors' samples. The CDR3 runs from the conserved cysteine through the conserved F or W. Each record gives: J gene, D gene, clone size, V gene, CDR3 DNA, CDR3 protein. The D gene is left open where the match is weak. Only some rows state a clone size, as once, few, many or a class for expanded clones.

TRBJ2-7,TRBD1,-,TRBV6-1,TGTGCCAGCAGTGAAGGACAGGGAATTTACGAGCAGTACTTC,CASSEGQGIYEQYF
TRBJ2-5,-,-,TRBV12-3/TRBV12-4,TGTGCCAGCAGTTTGTCACTACGGGGGGCGCGGGGCCAAGAGACCCAGTACTTC,CASSLSLRGARGQETQYF
TRBJ1-5,TRBD1,-,TRBV9,TGTGCCAGCAGCGTAACCGACAGGGCCAATCAGCCCCAGCATTTT,CASSVTDRANQPQHF
TRBJ2-3,TRBD2,-,TRBV5-5,TGTGCCAGCAGTCCGATAGCGGGAGTTCGTACGCAGTATTTT,CASSPIAGVRTQYF
TRBJ2-3,TRBD2,few,TRBV7-9,TGTGCCAGCAGCCCCGGGACTAGCGGAGTCACAGCAGATACGCAGTATTTT,CASSPGTSGVTADTQYF
TRBJ2-1,-,many,TRBV19,TGTGCCAGTAGTTATGGCGGCTCCTACAATGAGCAGTTCTTC,CASSYGGSYNEQFF
TRBJ1-3,-,many,TRBV7-6,TGTGCCAGCAGCTTAGAAGTGACAAGCTCTGGAAACACCATATATTTT,CASSLEVTSSGNTIYF
TRBJ2-3,-,-,TRBV12-3/TRBV12-4,TGTGCCAGCAGTGGGGGCGCAGATACGCAGTATTTT,CASSGGADTQYF
TRBJ2-5,-,few,TRBV6-2/TRBV6-3,TGTGCCAGCAGTTACCCGATTAAGGAGACCCAGTACTTC,CASSYPIKETQYF
TRBJ2-3,TRBD1,few,TRBV5-6,TGTGCCAGCAGCTTGCGTCGGGGACAGGGCACAGATACGCAGTATTTT,CASSLRRGQGTDTQYF
TRBJ2-5,-,few,TRBV6-1,TGTGCCAGCAGTCCCCCCGTCGGCTTCCAAGAGACCCAGTACTTC,CASSPPVGFQETQYF
TRBJ1-1,-,-,TRBV20-1,TGCAGTGCTAGAGATGGGGGGGCGCTGGGCACTGAAGCTTTCTTT,CSARDGGALGTEAFF
TRBJ2-1,-,-,TRBV3-1,TGTGCCAGCAGCCATAGTCAGTCGTATGAGCAGTTCTTC,CASSHSQSYEQFF
TRBJ2-5,-,-,TRBV6-5,TGTGCCAGCAGTTACTCCCCTACTAGCTCCGAAGAGACCCAGTACTTC,CASSYSPTSSEETQYF
TRBJ2-7,-,many,TRBV6-5,TGTGCCAGCAGTAGCGCGGAAGAGCAGTACTTC,CASSSAEEQYF
TRBJ1-2,TRBD1,-,TRBV2,TGTGCCAGCGGGACAGAGATTTATGGCTACACCTTC,CASGTEIYGYTF
TRBJ1-1,TRBD1,-,TRBV5-1,TGCGCCAGCAGCTTCCGGACAGGTGGGGGATTGGGTGAAGCTTTCTTT,CASSFRTGGGLGEAFF
TRBJ2-5,TRBD2,-,TRBV7-8,TGTGCCAGCAGCTCCTTAGCGGGAGGGCCGGAGACCCAGTACTTC,CASSSLAGGPETQYF
TRBJ1-5,TRBD1,-,TRBV6-5,TGTGCCAGCAGACGTACAGGGGATAGCAATCAGCCCCAGCATTTT,CASRRTGDSNQPQHF
TRBJ1-1,-,few,TRBV29-1,TGCAGCGTTGAGGAAGGGGTAACTGAAGCTTTCTTT,CSVEEGVTEAFF
TRBJ2-3,TRBD1,-,TRBV4-1,TGCGCCAGCAGCCAGTGGACAGGGGGCGCAGATACGCAGTATTTT,CASSQWTGGADTQYF
TRBJ2-4,TRBD2,few,TRBV27,TGTGCCAGCAGCATAAGCGGGAGCCGGAGCGAAAACATTCAGTACTTC,CASSISGSRSENIQYF
TRBJ2-7,-,-,TRBV30,TGTGCCTGCCAAAGGACCACGACCTCCTACGAGCAGTACTTC,CACQRTTTSYEQYF
TRBJ2-6,-,-,TRBV7-2,TGTGCCAGCAGCCCGATTTTAGGGGGTTCTGGGGCCAACGTCCTGACTTTC,CASSPILGGSGANVLTF
TRBJ1-6,-,-,TRBV2,TGTGCCAGCAGGGGACTTCGGAGCTCCTATAATTCACCCCTCCACTTT,CASRGLRSSYNSPLHF
TRBJ1-1,TRBD1,many,TRBV6-2/TRBV6-3,TGTGCCAGCAGGGTACAGGGGGCGAACACTGAAGCTTTCTTT,CASRVQGANTEAFF
TRBJ2-2,-,many,TRBV23-1,TGCGCCAGCAGTCGAGGGCAGGGGAACACCGGGGAGCTGTTTTTT,CASSRGQGNTGELFF
TRBJ1-4,-,-,TRBV12-3/TRBV12-4,TGTGCCAGCAGCCACGACCGACCAACTAATGAAAAACTGTTTTTT,CASSHDRPTNEKLFF
TRBJ1-2,-,-,TRBV4-3,TGCGCCAGCAGCCAAGAAGCCGAGGGTTTGCCCTATGGCTACACCTTC,CASSQEAEGLPYGYTF
TRBJ1-1,-,few,TRBV7-9,TGTGCCAGCAGCTTAGCTAGCGGAAGATACACTGAAGCTTTCTTT,CASSLASGRYTEAFF
TRBJ2-7,TRBD2,many,TRBV27,TGTGCCAGCAGTGCAACTAGCGGCCTCCGTCCCTACGAGCAGTACTTC,CASSATSGLRPYEQYF
TRBJ2-3,TRBD2,many,TRBV4-1,TGCGCCAGCAGCCAAGGGGCCGGGAGGGCCATACCTGGCACAGATACGCAGTATTTT,CASSQGAGRAIPGTDTQYF
TRBJ2-4,-,-,TRBV6-5,TGTGCCAGCAGTTACGTGGGAAACGAGATGGCCAAAAACATTCAGTACTTC,CASSYVGNEMAKNIQYF
TRBJ2-5,-,few,TRBV5-1,TGCGCCAGCAGGTCGGGACGTCCTCAGGAGACCCAGTACTTC,CASRSGRPQETQYF
TRBJ1-4,TRBD1,-,TRBV5-1,TGCGCCAGCAGCGCGGGACAGGGGCCAACTAATGAAAAACTGTTTTTT,CASSAGQGPTNEKLFF
TRBJ2-1,TRBD2,many,TRBV7-9,TGTGCCAGCAGCTTGGGGACTAGCGGCCCAGATGAGCAGTTCTTC,CASSLGTSGPDEQFF
TRBJ2-3,-,many,TRBV6-2/TRBV6-3,TGTGCCAGCAGTTCGGGGGCTAGAGATACGCAGTATTTT,CASSSGARDTQYF
TRBJ1-5,-,-,TRBV28,TGTGCCAGCAGTTTCTTGATGGTCACGGGTCAGCCCCAGCATTTT,CASSFLMVTGQPQHF
TRBJ2-7,-,few,TRBV10-2,TGCGCCAGCACTCTGACGCGCTACGAGCAGTACTTC,CASTLTRYEQYF
TRBJ2-2,-,few,TRBV7-3,TGTGCCAGCAGCGCGGGTACCGGGGAGCTGTTTTTT,CASSAGTGELFF
TRBJ2-5,-,-,TRBV28,TGTGCCAGCAGCACCGGGACAGCGGGGGAGACCCAGTACTTC,CASSTGTAGETQYF
TRBJ2-6,-,many,TRBV12-3/TRBV12-4,TGTGCCAGCAGTTTAGTTGGGGCCAACGTCCTGACTTTC,CASSLVGANVLTF
TRBJ2-7,-,many,TRBV27,TGTGCCAGCAGTCCCGGTAGTACCTACGAGCAGTACTTC,CASSPGSTYEQYF
TRBJ2-1,TRBD2,few,TRBV3-1,TGTGCCAGCAGCCAAGTGCTAGCGGGAGGTATGAATGAGCAGTTCTTC,CASSQVLAGGMNEQFF
TRBJ2-3,TRBD2,few,TRBV7-2,TGTGCCAGCAGCTTAGCGGTCGGGACTAGCGGGATAGATACGCAGTATTTT,CASSLAVGTSGIDTQYF
TRBJ2-1,TRBD2,few,TRBV7-9,TGTGCCAGCAGCCCTGGACTAGCGGAACACAATGAGCAGTTCTTC,CASSPGLAEHNEQFF
TRBJ2-1,TRBD1,-,TRBV5-1,TGCGCCAGCAGCTTGCCAGACAGGGCGGATGAGCAGTTCTTC,CASSLPDRADEQFF
TRBJ2-2,-,few,TRBV9,TGTGCCAGCGGGGCGGGATATAACACCGGGGAGCTGTTTTTT,CASGAGYNTGELFF
TRBJ2-1,TRBD2,many,TRBV7-2,TGTGCCAGCAGCTTAGCGCCTAGCGGGAGCAATGAGCAGTTCTTC,CASSLAPSGSNEQFF
TRBJ2-1,-,-,TRBV7-9,TGTGCCAGCAGCTTAAGCAGCAATGAGCAGTTCTTC,CASSLSSNEQFF
TRBJ1-6,-,-,TRBV27,TGTGCCAGCAGTTTCCAGGGAGTCAATTCACCCCTCCACTTT,CASSFQGVNSPLHF
TRBJ2-3,TRBD2,many,TRBV4-1,TGCGCCAGCAGCCGTGCTAGCGGGCAAGGGGCCACAGATACGCAGTATTTT,CASSRASGQGATDTQYF
TRBJ2-3,-,-,TRBV27,TGTGCCAGCAGTTTCGAGGGAGCCCCCACAGATACGCAGTATTTT,CASSFEGAPTDTQYF
TRBJ1-5,-,few,TRBV20-1,TGCAGTGCTAGGGGAGGGGGCAATCAGCCCCAGCATTTT,CSARGGGNQPQHF
TRBJ1-2,-,-,TRBV3-1,TGTGCCAGCAGCCCCCTACCGGACAGAGAGCTAAACTATGGCTACACCTTC,CASSPLPDRELNYGYTF
TRBJ2-1,TRBD2,few,TRBV10-3,TGTGCCATCCTTAGCGGGAGAGGCGATGAGCAGTTCTTC,CAILSGRGDEQFF
TRBJ2-1,-,-,TRBV6-1,TGTGCCAGCAGTGTTCAGGGAGACTACAATGAGCAGTTCTTC,CASSVQGDYNEQFF